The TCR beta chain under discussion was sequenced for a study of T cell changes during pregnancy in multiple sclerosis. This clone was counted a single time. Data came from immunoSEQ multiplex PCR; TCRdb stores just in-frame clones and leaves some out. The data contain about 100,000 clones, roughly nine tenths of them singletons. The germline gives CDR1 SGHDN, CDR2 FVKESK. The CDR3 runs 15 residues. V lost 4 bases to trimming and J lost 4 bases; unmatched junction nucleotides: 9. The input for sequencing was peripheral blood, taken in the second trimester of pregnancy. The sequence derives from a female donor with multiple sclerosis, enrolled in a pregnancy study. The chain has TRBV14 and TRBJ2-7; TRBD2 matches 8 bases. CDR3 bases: TGTGCCAGCAGCCCCCTGACAGCGGGGGCGTACGAGCAGTACTTC. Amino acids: CASSPLTAGAYEQYF.